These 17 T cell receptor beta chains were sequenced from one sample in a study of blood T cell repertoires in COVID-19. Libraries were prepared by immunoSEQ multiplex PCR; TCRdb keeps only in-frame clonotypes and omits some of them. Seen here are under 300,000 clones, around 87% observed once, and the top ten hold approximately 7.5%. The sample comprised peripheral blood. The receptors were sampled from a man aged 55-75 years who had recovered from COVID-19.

CDR3 sequence reads: CAIRSDRADYGYTF. CDR3 sequence (DNA): TGTGCCATCAGGTCTGACAGGGCGGACTATGGCTACACCTTC. V usage is TRBV10-3 and J usage is TRBJ1-2; 7 nucleotides align to TRBD1. Germline lookup yields CDR1 ENHRY and CDR2 SYGVKD. V shed 6 bases, J shed 3 bases, and the junction held 7 bases outside the gene matches. The CDR3 loop spans 14 amino acids.

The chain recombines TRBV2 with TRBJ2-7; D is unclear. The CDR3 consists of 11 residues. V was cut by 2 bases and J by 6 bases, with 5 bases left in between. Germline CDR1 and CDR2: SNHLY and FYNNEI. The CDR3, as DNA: TGTGCCAGCAGTGAACGAGCCGAGCAGTACGTC. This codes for CASSERAEQYV.

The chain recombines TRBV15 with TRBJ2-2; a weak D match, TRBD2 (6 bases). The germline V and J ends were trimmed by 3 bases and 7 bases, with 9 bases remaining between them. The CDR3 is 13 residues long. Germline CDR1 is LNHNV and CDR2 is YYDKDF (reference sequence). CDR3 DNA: TGTGCCACCAGCAGTGGAGGGGTCGGGGAGCTGTTTTTT. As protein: CATSSGGVGELFF.

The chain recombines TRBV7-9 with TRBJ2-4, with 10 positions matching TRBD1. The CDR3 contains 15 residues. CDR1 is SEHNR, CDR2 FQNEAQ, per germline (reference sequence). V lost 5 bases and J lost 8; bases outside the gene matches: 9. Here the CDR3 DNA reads TGTGCCAGCAGCCCAGGACAGGGGGTAGGGGACATTCAGTACTTC. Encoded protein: CASSPGQGVGDIQYF.

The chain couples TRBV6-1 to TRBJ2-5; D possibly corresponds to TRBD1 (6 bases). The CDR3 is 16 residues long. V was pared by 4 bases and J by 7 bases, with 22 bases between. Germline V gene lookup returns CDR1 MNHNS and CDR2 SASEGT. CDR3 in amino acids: CASSALERTAKGTQYF. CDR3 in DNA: TGTGCCAGCAGTGCCCTCGAAAGGACAGCCAAAGGGACCCAGTACTTC.

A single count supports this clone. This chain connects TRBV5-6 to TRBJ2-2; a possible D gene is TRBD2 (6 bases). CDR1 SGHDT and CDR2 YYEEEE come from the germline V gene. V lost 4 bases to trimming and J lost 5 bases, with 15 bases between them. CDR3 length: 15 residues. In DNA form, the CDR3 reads TGTGCCAGCAGCCCGACCGGAGGGGATACCGGGGAGCTGTTTTTT. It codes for CASSPTGGDTGELFF. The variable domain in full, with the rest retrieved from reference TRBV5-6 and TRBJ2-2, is DAGVTQSPTHLIKTRGQQVTLRCSPKSGHDTVSWYQQALGQGPQFIFQYYEEEERQRGNFPDRFSGHQFPNYSSELNVNALLLGDSALYLCASSPTGGDTGELFFGEGSRLTVL.

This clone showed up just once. In DNA, the CDR3 is TGTGCCAGCTCACCAGACAGGGGTTTTCCCTACAATGAGCAGTTCTTC. Translation gives CASSPDRGFPYNEQFF. V usage is TRBV18 and J usage is TRBJ2-1; 8 bases match TRBD1. The V and J ends lost 2 bases and 2 bases, in that order; junction bases with no gene match: 5. This CDR3 spans 16 amino acids. In germline, CDR1 is KGHSH, CDR2 LQKENI.

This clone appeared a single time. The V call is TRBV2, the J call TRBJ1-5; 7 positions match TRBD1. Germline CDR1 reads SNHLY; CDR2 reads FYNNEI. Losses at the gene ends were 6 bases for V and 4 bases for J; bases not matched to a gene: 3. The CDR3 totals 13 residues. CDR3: CASRGTVNQPQHF. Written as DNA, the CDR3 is TGTGCCAGCAGGGGGACAGTAAATCAGCCCCAGCATTTT.

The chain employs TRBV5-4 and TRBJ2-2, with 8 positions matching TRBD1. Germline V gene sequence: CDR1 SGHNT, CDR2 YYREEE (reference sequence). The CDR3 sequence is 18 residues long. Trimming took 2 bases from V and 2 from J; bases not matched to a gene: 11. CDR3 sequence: CASSFDRGSPLNTGELFF. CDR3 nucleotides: TGTGCCAGCAGCTTTGACAGGGGCTCCCCTCTAAACACCGGGGAGCTGTTTTTT.

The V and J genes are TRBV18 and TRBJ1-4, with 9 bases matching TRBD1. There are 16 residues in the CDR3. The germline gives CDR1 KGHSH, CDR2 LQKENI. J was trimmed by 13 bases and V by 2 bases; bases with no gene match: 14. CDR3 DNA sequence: TGTGCCAGCTCACCAGGTCTGGGACAGGGTATTTTGTTACTGTTTTTT. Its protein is CASSPGLGQGILLLFF.

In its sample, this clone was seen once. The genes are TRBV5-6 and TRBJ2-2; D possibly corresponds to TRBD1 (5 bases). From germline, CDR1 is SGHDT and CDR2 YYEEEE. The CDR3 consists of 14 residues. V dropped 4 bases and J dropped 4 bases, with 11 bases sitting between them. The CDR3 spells CASSAYRSTGELFF. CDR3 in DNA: TGTGCCAGCAGCGCCTACAGGAGCACCGGGGAGCTGTTTTTT.

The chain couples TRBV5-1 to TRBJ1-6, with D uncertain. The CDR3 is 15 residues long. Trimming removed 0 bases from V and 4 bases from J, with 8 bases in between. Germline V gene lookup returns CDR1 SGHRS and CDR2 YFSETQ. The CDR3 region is CASSLARTYNSPLHF. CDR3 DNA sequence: TGCGCCAGCAGCTTGGCCAGGACTTATAATTCACCCCTCCACTTT.

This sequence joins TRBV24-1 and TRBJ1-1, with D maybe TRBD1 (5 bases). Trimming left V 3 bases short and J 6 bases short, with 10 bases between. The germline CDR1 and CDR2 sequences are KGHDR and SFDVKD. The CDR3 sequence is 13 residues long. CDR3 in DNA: TGTGCCACCAGTGATCCTTTAGGGGCTGAAGCTTTCTTT. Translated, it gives CATSDPLGAEAFF.

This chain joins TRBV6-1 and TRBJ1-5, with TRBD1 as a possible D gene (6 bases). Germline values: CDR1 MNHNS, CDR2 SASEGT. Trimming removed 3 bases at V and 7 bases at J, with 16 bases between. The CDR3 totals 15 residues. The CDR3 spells CASSETQGKGQPQHF. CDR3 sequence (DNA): TGTGCCAGCAGTGAGACCCAGGGGAAGGGGCAGCCCCAGCATTTT.

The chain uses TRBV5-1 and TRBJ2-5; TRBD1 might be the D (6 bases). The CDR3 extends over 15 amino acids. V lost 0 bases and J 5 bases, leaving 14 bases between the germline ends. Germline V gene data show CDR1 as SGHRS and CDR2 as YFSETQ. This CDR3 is CASSLGTASLETQYF. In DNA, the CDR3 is TGCGCCAGCAGCTTGGGGACAGCCTCATTGGAGACCCAGTACTTC.

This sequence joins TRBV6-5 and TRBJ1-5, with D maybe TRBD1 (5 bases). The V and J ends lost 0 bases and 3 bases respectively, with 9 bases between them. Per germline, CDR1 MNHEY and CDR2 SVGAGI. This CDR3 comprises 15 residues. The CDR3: CASSYSAGNNQPQHF. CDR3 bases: TGTGCCAGCAGTTACTCGGCAGGGAACAATCAGCCCCAGCATTTT.

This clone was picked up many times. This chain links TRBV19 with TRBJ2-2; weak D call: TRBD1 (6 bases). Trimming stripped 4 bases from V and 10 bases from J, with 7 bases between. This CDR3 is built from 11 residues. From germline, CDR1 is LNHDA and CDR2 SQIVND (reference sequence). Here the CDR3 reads CASSNRVELFF. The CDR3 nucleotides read TGTGCCAGTAGTAACAGGGTGGAGCTGTTTTTT.